This T cell receptor (beta chain) stems from a study of blood T cells in healthy people across ages. The junction had 12 bases not matched to a gene; V was cut back by 4 bases and J by 4 bases. CDR3 size: 17 residues. Germline V gives CDR1 SGHRS, CDR2 YFSETQ. Peripheral blood, around 9.4 milliliters per donor, was collected. Through a sample-barcoded 5' primer and a J-beta primer mix, a second PCR was run for roughly 7 to 12 cycles. One entry per CDR3 protein, called by TCRdb with MiXCR from the 5' RACE reads. The data contain over 600,000 distinct CDR3 sequences, more than 50% of them singletons. Material for sequencing was blood. The chain employs TRBV5-1 and TRBJ2-2; TRBD2 agrees at 8 bases. The sequence was obtained from a middle-aged man in good health. The CDR3 DNA reads TGCGCCAGCAGCCCCCATCTAGCGGGCGCGAGCACCGGGGAGCTGTTTTTT. As protein: CASSPHLAGASTGELFF.